A single sample is the source of the 7 T cell receptor beta chains below, sequenced in a study of human T cells and chemical hapten exposure. The sample's time point: pre-sensitization, week 0. Indicated treatment: therapeutic diphenylcyclopropenone sensitization with weekly scalp DPC. It was from unfractionated whole blood that total RNA was extracted. MiXCR, run by TCRdb on the RACE reads, gives a single entry per CDR3 protein. The data contain tens of thousands of distinct CDR3 sequences, approximately 10% of them singletons. The material sequenced was whole blood, taken in connection with sensitization to the hapten diphenylcyclopropenone (DPC). These receptors were taken from a man aged 45 to 65 with alopecia areata. Some clones in this sample may be carry-over from other donors' samples.

The rearrangement joins TRBV6-2 or TRBV6-3 to TRBJ2-7; D ambiguous. With 5 bases removed from V and 7 bases from J, the gap between germline ends came to 21 bases. The length of the CDR3 is 15 residues. Germline V gives CDR1 MNHEY, CDR2 SVGEGT. CDR3 in amino acids: CASSTESKRSGEQYF. CDR3 nucleotide sequence: TGTGCCAGCAGTACCGAATCGAAGAGGTCTGGGGAGCAGTACTTC.

In its sample, this clonotype was seen many times. The chain employs TRBV27 and TRBJ2-1; D call uncertain. CDR3 size: 18 residues. Germline CDR1 reads MNHEY; CDR2 reads SMNVEV (reference sequence). The V end was cut by 0 bases, the J end by 0 bases, with 15 bases between. DNA of the CDR3: TGTGCCAGCAGTTTATCGTTTAGTGCGGCCCGCTCCTACAATGAGCAGTTCTTC. This gives the protein CASSLSFSAARSYNEQFF.

This chain connects TRBV20-1 to TRBJ2-1, with D possibly TRBD2 on 6 matching bases. Germline V lookup: CDR1 DFQATT, CDR2 SNEGSKA (reference sequence). V lost 3 bases and J 0 bases, leaving 12 bases between the germline ends. The CDR3 consists of 15 residues. Here the CDR3 DNA reads TGCAGTGCTAGTCTCCCCGGGAGCTCCTACAATGAGCAGTTCTTC. Translation: CSASLPGSSYNEQFF.

In this sample, this clonotype turned up a few times. The V call is TRBV4-2, the J call TRBJ2-1; 14 positions agree with TRBD2. Losses at the gene ends were 1 base for V and 6 bases for J; bases not matched to a gene: 14. Per the germline V gene, CDR1 is LGHNA and CDR2 is YNFKEQ. The CDR3 spans 20 residues. The CDR3 protein is CASSQVRGLAGVEGGNEQFF. Here the CDR3 DNA reads TGTGCCAGCAGCCAAGTGAGGGGACTAGCGGGAGTCGAGGGGGGCAATGAGCAGTTCTTC.

This clonotype has ten or more counts. This chain connects TRBV7-3 to TRBJ2-1; tentatively, D is TRBD2 (5 bases). V was clipped by 2 bases and J by 2 bases, with 13 bases between them. Germline loops: CDR1 SGHTA, CDR2 FQGTGA. CDR3 size: 16 residues. Here the CDR3 reads CASSLESGRTYNEQFF. DNA for the CDR3: TGTGCCAGCAGCTTAGAAAGTGGGAGAACCTACAATGAGCAGTTCTTC. The variable domain in full, completed from reference TRBV7-3 and TRBJ2-1, reads GAGVSQTPSNKVTEKGKYVELRCDPISGHTALYWYRQSLGQGPEFLIYFQGTGAADDSGLPNDRFFAVRPEGSVSTLKIQRTERGDSAVYLCASSLESGRTYNEQFFGPGTRLTVL.

This clonotype has at least ten counts. This chain uses TRBV6-1 with TRBJ2-7, with TRBD2 matching 8 bases. The CDR3 length is 13 residues. V trimming: 11 bases; J trimming: 0 bases; junction bases outside the gene matches: 6. Germline values: CDR1 MNHNS, CDR2 SASEGT. CDR3 residues: CAAERGTSYEQYF. In DNA form, the CDR3 reads TGTGCCGCGGAGCGGGGGACCTCCTACGAGCAGTACTTC.

This clonotype has more than one count but fewer than ten. This chain links TRBV7-8 with TRBJ2-2; D is ambiguous. There are 15 residues in the CDR3. Germline CDR1 is SGHVS and CDR2 is FQNEAQ. V was pared by 2 bases and J by 0 bases, with 7 bases between. The CDR3 bases are TGTGCCAGCAGCTTAAGGACCACGAACACCGGGGAGCTGTTTTTT. Translating gives CASSLRTTNTGELFF.